Detailed here is one T cell receptor (beta chain). Its antigen specificity is not known. No clone much larger than this one lies a single base away; base qualities are absent. This specimen's treatment or condition label, per the study, means: in vitro stimulation with specific CMV peptide epitopes to enrich CMV-specific T cells. V is pared back by 0 bases and J by 8 bases, with 13 bases lying between the germline termini. The CDR3, from cysteine to phenylalanine, totals 14 residues. Only the CDR3 portion is preserved as DNA: 42 bases, with reading frame beginning at the first base. CDR1 and CDR2, per the germline V gene, are MNHEY and SVGAGI. The entry originates in a study of T cell repertoires in cytomegalovirus infection (dated 2019 in TCRdb). With respect to the entire study: The peptide stimulations were aimed at well-studied HLA-B-restricted epitopes as well as recently identified HLA-C-restricted CMV epitopes, whose presentation resists viral immunomodulation. The HLA type of each donor mattered for the analysis, because public TCR beta signatures pointed to carriage of CMV infection along with the matching HLA type. What the study reported, not specific to this receptor: Cumulative frequency of public TCR beta family members discriminated carriers of CMV infection plus the relevant HLA type in this cohort and an independent 352-donor cohort. The ex vivo response was dominated by HLA-C-restricted CMV-specific TCR beta clonotypes, which also provided the single most frequent clonotype in two of eight donors.

The run used an Illumina HiSeq 1500. TCRdb ran its own pipeline on the public reads, namely fastp trimming at Q25 and MiXCR clone calling, and kept in-frame beta chains. Rows are unified per CDR3 protein, each entry keeping the most common DNA and genes. The sample contains around 25,000 distinct CDR3 sequences, roughly 20% of them found a single time. Approximately 90% of the sample is in the top ten clones. The sequence was obtained from a human donor in good health (CMV status not recorded). Some clones in this sample may be carry-over from other donors' samples. The chain joins TRBV6-5 to TRBJ1-2; the D gene is perhaps TRBD1, from 6 matching bases. The starting material was CD8+ T cells from cultured PBMCs, obtained from culture after CMV antigen stimulation. The sequenced DNA: TGTGCCAGCAGTTACTCGGCAGGGGAGGGCGGCTACACCTTC. Its protein product is CASSYSAGEGGYTF.